Following are 6 T cell receptor beta chains from one sample sequenced in a study of blood T cell repertoires in COVID-19. Generated by immunoSEQ multiplex PCR, the TCRdb table keeps only in-frame clones and is missing some. Altogether about 260,000 clones are present, around 88% being singletons, with the ten largest covering around 1.2%. Sequencing was done on a sample of PBMCs or T cells enriched from blood (not recorded which). The receptors originated from a woman aged 40 to 55 with acute COVID-19.

The rearrangement links TRBV7-3 to TRBJ1-1; D ambiguous. The CDR3 is 13 residues long. Germline V gives CDR1 SGHTA, CDR2 FQGTGA. The germline V and J ends were trimmed by 5 bases and 5 bases, with 12 bases remaining between them. CDR3 in amino acids: CASSRSSGTEAFF. CDR3 in DNA: TGTGCCAGCAGCCGTTCATCGGGGACTGAAGCTTTCTTT.

This clone was observed a few times. The V and J genes are TRBV5-1 and TRBJ2-2; D might be TRBD1 (6 bases). Trimming cost V 4 bases and J 0 bases, with 13 bases left between them. The CDR3 is 16 amino acids. From germline, CDR1 is SGHRS and CDR2 YFSETQ. In nucleotides, the CDR3 is TGCGCCAGCAGCCCAGGACAGACGTCGAACACCGGGGAGCTGTTTTTT. This translates into CASSPGQTSNTGELFF.

This chain joins TRBV7-8 and TRBJ1-5; the D gene is possibly TRBD1 (5 bases). The ends were cut back, 2 bases at V and 7 bases at J, with 18 bases in the middle. This CDR3 is 16 amino acids long. Germline CDR1 reads SGHVS; CDR2 reads FQNEAQ. DNA of the CDR3: TGTGCCAGCAGCTTATTACCCCCGCAGGGTTCACAGCCCCAGCATTTT. Its protein product is CASSLLPPQGSQPQHF.

CDR3 residues: CASSPDRYYEQYV. The DNA for the CDR3 is TGTGCCAGCTCACCCGACAGGTACTACGAGCAGTACGTC. V usage is TRBV18 and J usage is TRBJ2-7; TRBD1 might be the D (6 bases). Germline lookup yields CDR1 KGHSH and CDR2 LQKENI. This CDR3 spans 13 amino acids. V dropped 3 bases and J dropped 3 bases, with 9 bases sitting between them.

The chain uses TRBV28 and TRBJ2-1; 7 nucleotides align to TRBD1. Trimming took 5 bases from V and 4 from J; bases not matched to a gene: 14. This CDR3 region has 17 residues. Per the germline V gene, CDR1 is MDHEN and CDR2 is SYDVKM. CDR3 in DNA: TGTGCCAGCAGTCCTTCGGCGGGTCAGGGGGTGTACAATGAGCAGTTCTTC. Amino acids: CASSPSAGQGVYNEQFF.

The chain has TRBV18 and TRBJ2-1, with 8 positions matching TRBD2. The CDR3 extends over 17 amino acids. Germline values: CDR1 KGHSH, CDR2 LQKENI. V dropped 3 bases and J dropped 3; count of bases not matched to a gene: 10. For the CDR3, the DNA is TGTGCCAGCTCACCTCCCAGCGCGGGAGGCTACTACAATGAGCAGTTCTTC. Amino acids: CASSPPSAGGYYNEQFF.